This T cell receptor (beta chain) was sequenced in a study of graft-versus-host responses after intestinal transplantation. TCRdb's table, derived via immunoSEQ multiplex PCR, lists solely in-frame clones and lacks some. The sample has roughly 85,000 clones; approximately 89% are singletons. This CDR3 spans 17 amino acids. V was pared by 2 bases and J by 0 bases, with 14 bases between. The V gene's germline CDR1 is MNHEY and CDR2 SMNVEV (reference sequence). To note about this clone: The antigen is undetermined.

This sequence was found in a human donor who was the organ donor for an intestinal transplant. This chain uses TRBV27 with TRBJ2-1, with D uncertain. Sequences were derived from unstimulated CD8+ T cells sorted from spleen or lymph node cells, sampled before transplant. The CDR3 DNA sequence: TGTGCCAGCAGTTTACTCCCCTCGACCAGCTCCTACAATGAGCAGTTCTTC. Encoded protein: CASSLLPSTSSYNEQFF.